The present TCR beta chain was sequenced within a study of neurological immune-mediated disorders. Study-level points and caveats: Expansion of TCR clones was greatest in HTLV-1-associated myelopathy and smallest in multiple sclerosis, where it fell below that of healthy controls.

There are many counts of this clonotype. Its target is not known. cDNA synthesis was performed by 5'RACE with 10-nucleotide random UMIs. Over 160 million TCR-beta sequences from 15-18 subjects came out of each sequencing run. MiXCR was run by TCRdb on the 5' RACE reads, yielding one entry per CDR3 protein. This table holds about 36,000 distinct CDR3 sequences, about a tenth found once. The ends were cut back, 3 bases at V and 1 base at J, with 10 bases in the middle. The CDR3 totals 14 residues. Germline values: CDR1 DFQATT, CDR2 SNEGSKA (reference sequence). Sample: PBMCs. V and J are TRBV20-1 and TRBJ2-1, with D unresolved. The receptor was derived from a woman in her 30s with HTLV-1-associated myelopathy (HAM/TSP). This CDR3 is CSASSVTSYNEQFF. CDR3 nucleotide sequence: TGCAGTGCTAGCTCCGTGACGTCCTACAATGAGCAGTTCTTC.